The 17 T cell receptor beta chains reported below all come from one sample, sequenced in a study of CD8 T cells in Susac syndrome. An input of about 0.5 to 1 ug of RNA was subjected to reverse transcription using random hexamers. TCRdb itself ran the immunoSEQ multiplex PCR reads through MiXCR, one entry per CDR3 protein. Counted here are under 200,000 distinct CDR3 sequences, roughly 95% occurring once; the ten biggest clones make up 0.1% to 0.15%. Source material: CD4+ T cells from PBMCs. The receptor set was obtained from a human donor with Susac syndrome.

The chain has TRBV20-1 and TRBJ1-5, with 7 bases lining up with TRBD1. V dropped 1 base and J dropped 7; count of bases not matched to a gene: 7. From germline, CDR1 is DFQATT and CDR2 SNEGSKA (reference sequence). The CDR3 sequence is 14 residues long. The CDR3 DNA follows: TGCAGTGCTAGAGTGGGGGACAGATTCCAGCCCCAGCATTTT. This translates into CSARVGDRFQPQHF.

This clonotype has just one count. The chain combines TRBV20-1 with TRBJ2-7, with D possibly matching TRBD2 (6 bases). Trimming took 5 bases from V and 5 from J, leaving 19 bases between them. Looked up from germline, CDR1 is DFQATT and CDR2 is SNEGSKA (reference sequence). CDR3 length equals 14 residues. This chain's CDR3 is CSASPAIKRDEQYV. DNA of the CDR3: TGCAGTGCTTCCCCGGCCATCAAGCGGGACGAGCAGTACGTC.

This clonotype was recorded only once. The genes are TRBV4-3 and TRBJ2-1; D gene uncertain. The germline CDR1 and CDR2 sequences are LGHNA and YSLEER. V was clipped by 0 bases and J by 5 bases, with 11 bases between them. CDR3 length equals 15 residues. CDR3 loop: CASSQEGRENNEQFF. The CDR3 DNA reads TGCGCCAGCAGCCAAGAAGGGCGAGAAAACAATGAGCAGTTCTTC.

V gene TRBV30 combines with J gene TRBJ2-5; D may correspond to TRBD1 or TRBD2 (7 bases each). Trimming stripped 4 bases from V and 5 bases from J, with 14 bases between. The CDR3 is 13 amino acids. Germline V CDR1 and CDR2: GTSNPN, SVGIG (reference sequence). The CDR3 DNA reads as TGTGCCTGGAAGGGAGGGGGCTTGGAGACCCAGTACTTC. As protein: CAWKGGGLETQYF.

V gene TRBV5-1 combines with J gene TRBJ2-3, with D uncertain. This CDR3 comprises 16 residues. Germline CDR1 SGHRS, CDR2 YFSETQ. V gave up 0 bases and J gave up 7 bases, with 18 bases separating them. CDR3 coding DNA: TGCGCCAGCAGCTTGGCCGGGCCCTCCGGTACCAATACGCAGTATTTT. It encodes CASSLAGPSGTNTQYF.

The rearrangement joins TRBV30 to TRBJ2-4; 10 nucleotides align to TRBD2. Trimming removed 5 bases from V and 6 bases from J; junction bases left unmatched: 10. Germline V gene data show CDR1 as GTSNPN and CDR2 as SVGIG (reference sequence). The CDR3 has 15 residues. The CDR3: CAWSWTSGQGNIQYF. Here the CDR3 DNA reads TGTGCCTGGTCTTGGACTAGCGGTCAGGGAAACATTCAGTACTTC.

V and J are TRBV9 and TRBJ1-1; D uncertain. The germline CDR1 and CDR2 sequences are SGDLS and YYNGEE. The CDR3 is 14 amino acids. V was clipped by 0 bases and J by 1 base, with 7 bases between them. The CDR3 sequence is CASSVEPGNTEAFF. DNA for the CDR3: TGTGCCAGCAGCGTAGAACCGGGGAACACTGAAGCTTTCTTT.

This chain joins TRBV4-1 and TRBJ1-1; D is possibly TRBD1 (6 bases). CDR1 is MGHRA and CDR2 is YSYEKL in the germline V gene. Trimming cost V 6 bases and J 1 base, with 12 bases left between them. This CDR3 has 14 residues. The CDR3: CASRNRAENTEAFF. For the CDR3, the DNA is TGCGCCAGCAGAAACAGGGCGGAGAACACTGAAGCTTTCTTT.

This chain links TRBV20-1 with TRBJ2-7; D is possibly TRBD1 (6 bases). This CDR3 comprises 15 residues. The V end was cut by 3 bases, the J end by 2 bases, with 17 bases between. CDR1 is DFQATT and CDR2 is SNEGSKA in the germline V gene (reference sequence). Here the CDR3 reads CSASIGQSITYEQYF. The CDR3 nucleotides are TGCAGTGCTAGCATTGGACAGAGTATAACCTACGAGCAGTACTTC.

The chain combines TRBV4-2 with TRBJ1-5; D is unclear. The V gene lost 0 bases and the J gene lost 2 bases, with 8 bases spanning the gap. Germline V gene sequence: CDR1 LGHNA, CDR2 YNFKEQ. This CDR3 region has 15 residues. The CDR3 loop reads CASSQDGIGNQPQHF. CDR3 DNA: TGTGCCAGCAGCCAAGATGGAATCGGCAATCAGCCCCAGCATTTT.

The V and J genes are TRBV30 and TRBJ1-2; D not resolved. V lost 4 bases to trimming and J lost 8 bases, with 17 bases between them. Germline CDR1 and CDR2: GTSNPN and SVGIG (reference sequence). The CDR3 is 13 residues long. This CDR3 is CAWTDLGSRGYTF. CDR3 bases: TGTGCCTGGACCGACCTGGGCTCGCGAGGCTACACCTTC. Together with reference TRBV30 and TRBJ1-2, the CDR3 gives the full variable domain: SQTIHQWPATLVQPVGSPLSLECTVEGTSNPNLYWYRQAAGRGLQLLFYSVGIGQISSEVPQNLSASRPQDRQFILSSKKLLLSDSGFYLCAWTDLGSRGYTFGSGTRLTVV.

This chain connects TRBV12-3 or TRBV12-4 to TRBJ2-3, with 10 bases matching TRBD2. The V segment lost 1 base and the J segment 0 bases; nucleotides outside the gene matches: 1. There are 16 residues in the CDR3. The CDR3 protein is CASSLELAGSTDTQYF. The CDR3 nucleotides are TGTGCCAGCAGTTTAGAACTAGCGGGGAGCACAGATACGCAGTATTTT.

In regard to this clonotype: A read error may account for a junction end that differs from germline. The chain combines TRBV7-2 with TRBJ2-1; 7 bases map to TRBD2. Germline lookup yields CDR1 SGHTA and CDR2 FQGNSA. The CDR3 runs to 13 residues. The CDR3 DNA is TGTGCCAGCAGGTTAGCGGGCGGGAATGAGCAGTTCTTC. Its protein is CASRLAGGNEQFF. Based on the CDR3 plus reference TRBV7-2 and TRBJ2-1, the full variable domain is GAGVSQSPSNKVTEKGKDVELRCDPISGHTALYWYRQSLGQGLEFLIYFQGNSAPDKSGLPSDRFSAERTGGSVSTLTIQRTQQEDSAVYLCASRLAGGNEQFFGPGTRLTVL.

CDR3 sequence (DNA): TGTGCCAGCAGTTCGATAGGTGAGCAGTTCTTC. Amino acids: CASSSIGEQFF. V gene TRBV12-3 or TRBV12-4 combines with J gene TRBJ2-1, with unresolved D. Deletions cut 4 bases from V and 9 bases from J, with 7 bases between. CDR3 length: 11 residues.

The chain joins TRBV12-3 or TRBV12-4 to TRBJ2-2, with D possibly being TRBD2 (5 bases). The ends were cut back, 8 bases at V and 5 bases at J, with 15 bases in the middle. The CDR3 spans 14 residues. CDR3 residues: CASGERLGTGELFF. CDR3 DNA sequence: TGTGCCAGCGGGGAGAGGTTAGGTACCGGGGAGCTGTTTTTT.

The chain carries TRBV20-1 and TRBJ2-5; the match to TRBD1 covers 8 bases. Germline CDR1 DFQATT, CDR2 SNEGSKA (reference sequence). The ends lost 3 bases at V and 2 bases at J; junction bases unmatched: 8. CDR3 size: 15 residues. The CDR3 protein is CSASPDRGRQETQYF. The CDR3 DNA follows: TGCAGTGCTAGTCCCGACAGGGGCCGTCAAGAGACCCAGTACTTC.

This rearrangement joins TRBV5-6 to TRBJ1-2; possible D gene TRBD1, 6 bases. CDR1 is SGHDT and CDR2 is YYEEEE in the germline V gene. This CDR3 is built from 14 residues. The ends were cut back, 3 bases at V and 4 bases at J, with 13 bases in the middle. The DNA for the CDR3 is TGTGCCAGCAGCTCAAGGGACAACCCCTATGGCTACACCTTC. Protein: CASSSRDNPYGYTF.